The sequence of this T cell receptor beta chain was determined in a study of blood T cell repertoires in COVID-19. A few counts support this clone. The CDR3 is 15 residues long. Trimming took 0 bases from V and 4 from J, leaving 10 bases between them. Germline assignment: CDR1 MGHRA and CDR2 YSYEKL. Clones were sequenced by immunoSEQ multiplex PCR, and TCRdb holds only the in-frame ones, with some missing. The sample holds about 190,000 clones, 75% to 90% seen once. The receptor was isolated from a man aged 70-80 years with active or convalescent COVID-19. Specimen: peripheral blood. V usage is TRBV4-1 and J usage is TRBJ1-3; the D is unclear. The CDR3 is CASSQDLGGGNTIYF. DNA for the CDR3: TGCGCCAGCAGCCAAGATTTAGGCGGCGGAAACACCATATATTTT.